A single count supports the clone carrying this T cell receptor (beta chain). This sample is drawn from a study of blood T cell repertoires in COVID-19. Germline-derived CDR1 and CDR2 are SGHRS and YFSETQ. Trimming removed 3 bases from V and 6 bases from J, with 16 bases in between. This CDR3 spans 15 amino acids. Authors' methods: Reference gene primer amplification in the assay estimated nucleated cell counts. TCRdb keeps only in-frame clones here, not all; method: immunoSEQ multiplex PCR. That table gives V, J and clone size, and the DNA gave D and trimming. Among approximately 110,000 clones listed, approximately 85% were seen once.

The V gene is TRBV5-1, the J gene TRBJ2-1, with D unresolved. The TCR originated in a human donor in a cohort sampled during active COVID-19. The specimen was peripheral blood. The CDR3, as DNA: TGCGCCAGCAGCTCGTCAGTCGGGTTTGGCAATGAGCAGTTCTTC. This gives the protein CASSSSVGFGNEQFF.